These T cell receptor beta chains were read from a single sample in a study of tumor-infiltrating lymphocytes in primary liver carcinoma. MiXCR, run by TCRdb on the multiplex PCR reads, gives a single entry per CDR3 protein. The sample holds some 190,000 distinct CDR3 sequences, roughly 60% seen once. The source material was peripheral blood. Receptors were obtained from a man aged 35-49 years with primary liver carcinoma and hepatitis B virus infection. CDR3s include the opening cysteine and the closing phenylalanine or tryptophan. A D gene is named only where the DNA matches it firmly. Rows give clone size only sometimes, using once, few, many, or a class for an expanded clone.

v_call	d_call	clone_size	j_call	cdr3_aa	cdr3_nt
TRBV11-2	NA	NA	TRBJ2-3	CASSQTGPRTFTQYF	TGTGCCAGCAGCCAAACCGGGCCCCGCACATTTACGCAGTATTTT
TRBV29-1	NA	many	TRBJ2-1	CSASQSFVEQFF	TGCAGCGCTTCCCAGTCCTTTGTAGAGCAGTTCTTC
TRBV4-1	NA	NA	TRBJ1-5	CAISQDGLRGQPQHF	TGCGCCATCAGCCAAGATGGGTTACGGGGTCAGCCCCAGCATTTT
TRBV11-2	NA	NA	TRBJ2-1	CASSLGRAGIYEQFF	TGTGCCAGCAGCTTAGGTAGGGCAGGGATCTATGAGCAGTTCTTC
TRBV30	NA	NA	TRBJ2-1	CAWSLGSSYNEQFF	TGTGCCTGGAGTTTAGGGAGCTCCTACAATGAGCAGTTCTTC
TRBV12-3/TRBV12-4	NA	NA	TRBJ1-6	CASNRIQDPLHF	TGTGCCAGCAATCGAATTCAGGACCCCCTCCACTTT
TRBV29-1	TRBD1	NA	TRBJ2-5	CRAKDPGQRETQYF	TGCAGAGCTAAAGACCCGGGACAGCGAGAGACCCAGTACTTC
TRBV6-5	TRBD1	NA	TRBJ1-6	CASSYFGTGRNSPLHF	TGTGCCAGCAGTTATTTCGGGACAGGGCGGAATTCACCCCTCCACTTT
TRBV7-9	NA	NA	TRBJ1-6	CASSRQNNSPLHF	TGTGCCAGCAGCCGACAGAATAATTCACCCCTCCACTTT
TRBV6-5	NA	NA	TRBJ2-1	CASRLLGEYNEQFF	TGTGCTAGCAGACTACTTGGGGAGTACAATGAGCAGTTCTTC
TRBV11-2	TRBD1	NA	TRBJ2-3	CVSSLEWGTGLTDTQYF	TGTGTCAGCAGCTTGGAGTGGGGGACAGGCCTCACAGATACGCAGTATTTT
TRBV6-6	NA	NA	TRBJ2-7	CASSYLGWASSYEQYF	TGTGCCAGCAGTTACTTGGGGTGGGCCTCCTCCTACGAGCAGTACTTC
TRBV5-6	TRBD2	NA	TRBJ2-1	CASSLATSWTYNEQFF	TGTGCCAGCAGCTTGGCGACTAGCTGGACCTACAATGAGCAGTTCTTC
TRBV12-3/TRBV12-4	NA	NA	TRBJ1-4	CASSGAWGTNEKLFF	TGTGCCAGCAGTGGCGCTTGGGGAACTAATGAAAAACTGTTTTTT
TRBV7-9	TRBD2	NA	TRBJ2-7	CASSRLAGANDEQYF	TGTGCCAGCAGCCGGCTAGCGGGAGCTAACGACGAGCAGTACTTC
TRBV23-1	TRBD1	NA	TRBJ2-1	CASSQSGQGYNEQFF	TGCGCCAGCAGTCAATCGGGACAGGGATACAATGAGCAGTTCTTC
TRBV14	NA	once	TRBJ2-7	CASSQEPSGRNLAYEQYF	TGTGCCAGCAGCCAAGAGCCCTCCGGGCGGAACTTGGCCTACGAGCAGTACTTC
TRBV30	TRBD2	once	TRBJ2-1	CAWSVGLAGSHEQFF	TGTGCCTGGAGTGTTGGACTAGCGGGATCCCATGAGCAGTTCTTC
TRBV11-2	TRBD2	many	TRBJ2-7	CASSEKLSAGGPFYEQYF	TGTGCCAGCAGCGAAAAACTGTCCGCGGGAGGGCCTTTCTACGAGCAGTACTTC
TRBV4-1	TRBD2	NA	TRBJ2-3	CASSHESSGTDTQYF	TGCGCCAGCAGCCATGAGTCTAGCGGCACGGATACGCAGTATTTT
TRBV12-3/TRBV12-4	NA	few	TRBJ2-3	CASSAGSRRIDTQYF	TGTGCCAGCAGCGCTGGGTCTAGAAGAATAGATACGCAGTATTTT
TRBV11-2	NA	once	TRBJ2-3	CASSLVSSCSTDTQYF	TGCGCCAGCAGCTTAGTATCTAGCTGTAGCACAGATACGCAGTATTTT
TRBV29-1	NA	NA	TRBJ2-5	CGVGQPQETQYF	TGCGGCGTTGGGCAGCCCCAAGAGACCCAGTACTTC
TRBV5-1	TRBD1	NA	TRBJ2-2	CASRPGTDNTGELFF	TGCGCCAGCAGGCCCGGGACAGACAACACCGGGGAGCTGTTTTTT
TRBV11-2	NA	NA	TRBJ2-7	CASSIRTPERFYEQYF	TGTGCCAGCAGCATAAGGACCCCGGAAAGGTTCTACGAGCAGTACTTC
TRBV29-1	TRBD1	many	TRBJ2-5	CSVADRVETQYF	TGCAGCGTTGCCGACAGGGTTGAGACCCAGTACTTC
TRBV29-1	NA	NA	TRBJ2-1	CSGGSGSEQFF	TGCAGCGGGGGCTCGGGAAGTGAGCAGTTCTTC
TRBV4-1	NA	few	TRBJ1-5	CASSPRSGPSNQPQHF	TGCGCCAGCAGCCCACGCTCGGGTCCTAGCAATCAGCCCCAGCATTTT
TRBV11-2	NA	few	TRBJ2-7	CANSTGQLYEQYF	TGTGCCAACAGCACCGGACAGCTATACGAGCAGTACTTC
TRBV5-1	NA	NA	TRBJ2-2	CASSTGQITGELFF	TGCGCCAGCAGCACCGGACAGATCACCGGGGAGCTGTTTTTT
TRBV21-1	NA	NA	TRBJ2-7	CASSRAAEGRSCEQYF	TGTGCCAGCAGCCGTGCAGCAGAGGGCCGGTCCTGCGAGCAGTACTTC
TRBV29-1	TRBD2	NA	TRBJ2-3	CSRAGKPDTQYF	TGCAGCAGAGCGGGAAAGCCAGATACGCAGTATTTT
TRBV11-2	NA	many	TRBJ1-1	CASSLLVNTEAFF	TGTGCCAGCAGCTTACTAGTGAACACTGAAGCTTTCTTT
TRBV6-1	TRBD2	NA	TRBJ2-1	CASRTLAGAYNEQFF	TGTGCCAGCAGGACCTTAGCGGGAGCATACAATGAGCAGTTCTTC
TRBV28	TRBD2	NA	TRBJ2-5	CASSLEGSSGRAHQETQYF	TGTGCCAGCAGTTTAGAGGGGAGTAGCGGGAGGGCCCACCAAGAGACCCAGTACTTC
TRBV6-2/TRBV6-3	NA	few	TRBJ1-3	CASSRDFRGNTIYF	TGTGCCAGCAGTCGGGACTTTCGGGGAAACACCATATATTTT
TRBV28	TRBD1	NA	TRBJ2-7	CASSLIQGALEQYF	TGTGCCAGCAGTTTGATACAGGGGGCGCTTGAGCAGTACTTC
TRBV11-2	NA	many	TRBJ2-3	CASSLTDTQYF	TGTGCCAGCAGCCTGACAGATACGCAGTATTTT
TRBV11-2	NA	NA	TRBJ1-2	CARSRTLNYGYTF	TGTGCCAGGAGCAGGACCCTCAACTATGGCTACACCTTC
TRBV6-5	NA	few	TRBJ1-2	CASSLDFVNYGYTF	TGTGCCAGCAGCTTAGACTTCGTGAACTATGGCTACACCTTC
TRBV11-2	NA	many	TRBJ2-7	CASSWERTSYEQYF	TGTGCCAGCAGCTGGGAGCGGACCTCCTACGAGCAGTACTTC
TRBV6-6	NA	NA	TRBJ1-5	CASSSFRGNQPQHF	TGTGCCAGCAGTTCATTTAGGGGGAATCAGCCCCAGCATTTT
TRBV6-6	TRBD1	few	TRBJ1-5	CASTTQGEQPQHF	TGTGCCAGCACCACACAGGGGGAACAGCCCCAGCATTTT
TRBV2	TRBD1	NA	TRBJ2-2	CATEGAQGTGELFF	TGTGCCACCGAGGGGGCGCAAGGCACCGGGGAGCTGTTTTTT